The entry below describes one T cell receptor (beta chain). This sample is drawn from a study of cytomegalovirus exposure and HLA in healthy donors. 60 Vbeta and 13 Jbeta primers were used in PCR. Assay: immunoSEQ multiplex PCR; the TCRdb copy retains only in-frame clones and omits some. The sample shows 200,000 to 250,000 clones, 75% to 90% of them seen only once. The germline V gene encodes CDR1 MNHEY and CDR2 SMNVEV (reference sequence). The CDR3 totals 16 residues. The specimen sequenced was PBMCs. The genes are TRBV27 and TRBJ2-5; 7 positions agree with TRBD1. The J call may be faulty, since TRBJ2-7 better matches the DNA end. The receptor's source is a boy aged 2 to 10 in good health and CMV-seronegative. CDR3 bases: TGTGCCAGTGCCCCAAACAGGGGCGCCCCCTTCTACGAGCAGTACTTC. Translation: CASAPNRGAPFYEQYF.